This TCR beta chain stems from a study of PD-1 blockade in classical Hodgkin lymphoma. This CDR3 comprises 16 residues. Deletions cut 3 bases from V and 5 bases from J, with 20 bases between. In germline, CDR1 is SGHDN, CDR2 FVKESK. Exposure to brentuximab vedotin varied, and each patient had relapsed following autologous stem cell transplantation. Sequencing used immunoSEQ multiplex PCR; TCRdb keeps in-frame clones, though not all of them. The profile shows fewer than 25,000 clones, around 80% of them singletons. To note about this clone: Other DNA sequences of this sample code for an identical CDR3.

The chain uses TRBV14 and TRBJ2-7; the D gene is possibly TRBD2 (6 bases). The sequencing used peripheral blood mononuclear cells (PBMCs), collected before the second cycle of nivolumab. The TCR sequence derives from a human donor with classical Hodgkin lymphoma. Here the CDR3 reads CASSQEIRRGTHEQYF. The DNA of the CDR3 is TGTGCCAGCAGCCAGGAAATCCGGCGGGGAACCCACGAGCAGTACTTC.